The 18 T cell receptor beta chains below all came from one sample that was sequenced in a study of blood T cell repertoires in COVID-19. Profiled with immunoSEQ multiplex PCR; TCRdb holds only in-frame clones, not every one. Of around 250,000 clones listed, about 82% are singletons. The material sequenced was peripheral blood. Receptors originate from an older man with acute or convalescent COVID-19.

The V and J genes are TRBV27 and TRBJ2-7, with 8 bases that match TRBD2. With 0 bases clipped from V and 3 bases from J, the junction kept 7 bases outside the gene matches. The germline CDR1 and CDR2 sequences are MNHEY and SMNVEV (reference sequence). The length of the CDR3 is 16 residues. CDR3: CASSLSGRGGGYEQYF. The CDR3 DNA reads TGTGCCAGCAGTTTATCTGGTCGGGGGGGTGGCTACGAGCAGTACTTC.

The J gene is TRBJ2-6, the V gene TRBV5-6, with D perhaps TRBD1 (6 bases). V lost 7 bases, J lost 0 bases, and 20 bases lay in between. CDR3 length: 18 amino acids. From germline, CDR1 is SGHDT and CDR2 YYEEEE. CDR3 DNA: TGTGCCAGCGGGAACAACAGGGACCCTTCCTCTGGGGCCAACGTCCTGACTTTC. Amino acids: CASGNNRDPSSGANVLTF.

This clone has only a few counts. The rearrangement uses TRBV4-2 and TRBJ1-1; possible D gene TRBD1, 6 bases. Germline values: CDR1 LGHNA, CDR2 YNFKEQ. The CDR3 is made up of 15 amino acids. V lost 4 bases and J 3 bases, leaving 15 bases between the germline ends. The CDR3: CASSPWTVGHTEAFF. CDR3 coding DNA: TGTGCCAGCAGCCCCTGGACAGTAGGGCACACTGAAGCTTTCTTT.

The rearrangement links TRBV6-5 to TRBJ2-7, with D possibly TRBD1 on 6 matching bases. The germline V and J ends were trimmed by 6 bases and 3 bases, with 12 bases remaining between them. Germline V CDR1 and CDR2: MNHEY, SVGAGI. CDR3 length: 13 amino acids. CDR3 DNA sequence: TGTGCCAGCAGCTCTACAGGGCTCTACGAGCAGTACTTC. Translated: CASSSTGLYEQYF.

J is TRBJ1-5 and V is TRBV2; 8 nucleotides match TRBD1. This CDR3 comprises 14 residues. Germline V gene lookup returns CDR1 SNHLY and CDR2 FYNNEI. Trimming removed 6 bases from V and 11 bases from J; junction bases left unmatched: 12. The CDR3 reads CASSNGAGGGSQHF. The CDR3 region has the DNA TGTGCCAGCAGCAACGGGGCAGGGGGCGGGTCCCAGCATTTT.

The J gene is TRBJ1-5, the V gene TRBV7-2; TRBD1 matches at 7 bases. V trimming: 5 bases; J trimming: 3 bases; junction bases outside the gene matches: 7. Germline assignment: CDR1 SGHTA and CDR2 FQGNSA. The CDR3 length is 15 residues. This chain's CDR3 is CASSPQQGFNQPQHF. The CDR3 coding sequence is TGTGCCAGCAGCCCCCAACAGGGGTTCAATCAGCCCCAGCATTTT. The full variable domain, with the rest looked up from reference TRBV7-2 and TRBJ1-5, is GAGVSQSPSNKVTEKGKDVELRCDPISGHTALYWYRQSLGQGLEFLIYFQGNSAPDKSGLPSDRFSAERTGGSVSTLTIQRTQQEDSAVYLCASSPQQGFNQPQHFGDGTRLSIL.

CDR3 amino acids: CASSLEQASEQYF. The CDR3 DNA reads TGTGCCAGCAGCTTGGAACAGGCAAGCGAGCAGTACTTC. V is TRBV5-5 and J is TRBJ2-7; possibly TRBD1 for D (5 bases). CDR1 SGHKS and CDR2 YYEKEE come from the germline V gene (reference sequence). The CDR3 contains 13 residues. Trimming stripped 0 bases from V and 6 bases from J, with 10 bases between.

This clone was counted a single time. V gene TRBV29-1 combines with J gene TRBJ1-2; 7 positions match TRBD1. The CDR3 has 13 amino acids. J gave up 2 bases and V 6 bases, and 6 bases lay outside the gene matches. The germline gives CDR1 SQVTM, CDR2 ANQGSEA. The CDR3 sequence: CSVQDRENYGYTF. In DNA form, the CDR3 reads TGCAGCGTCCAAGACAGGGAGAACTATGGCTACACCTTC.

This rearrangement joins TRBV9 to TRBJ2-1; weak D call: TRBD2 (6 bases). Between the trimmed V and J ends, which lost 2 bases and 8 bases, there was a span of 14 bases. Germline CDR1 reads SGDLS; CDR2 reads YYNGEE. The CDR3 contains 14 residues. CDR3 amino acids: CASSVASSVHEQFF. The DNA for the CDR3 is TGTGCCAGCAGCGTGGCCTCTAGCGTACATGAGCAGTTCTTC.

The rearrangement uses TRBV6-5 and TRBJ1-3; TRBD1 aligns across 7 bases. This CDR3 has 16 residues. CDR1 MNHEY and CDR2 SVGAGI come from the germline V gene. The V segment lost 4 bases and the J segment 4 bases; nucleotides outside the gene matches: 10. The CDR3 DNA is TGTGCCAGCAGTTCCGACCCGGGACAGTCGGGAAACACCATATATTTT. Encoded protein: CASSSDPGQSGNTIYF.

V gene TRBV18 combines with J gene TRBJ2-2, with D perhaps TRBD1 (7 bases). Looked up from germline, CDR1 is KGHSH and CDR2 is LQKENI. CDR3 size: 17 residues. The V end was cut by 2 bases, the J end by 3 bases, with 16 bases between. The CDR3: CASSPLPAGGYTGELFF. The CDR3 DNA follows: TGTGCCAGCTCACCATTACCTGCAGGGGGGTACACCGGGGAGCTGTTTTTT.

The V and J genes are TRBV28 and TRBJ2-7; D possibly corresponds to TRBD2 (6 bases). The CDR3 has 14 residues. Per the germline V gene, CDR1 is MDHEN and CDR2 is SYDVKM. V dropped 8 bases and J dropped 4 bases, with 18 bases sitting between them. The CDR3 coding sequence is TGTGCCAGCGAGCAGGGAGGCTCTCGGTACGAGCAGTACTTC. This codes for CASEQGGSRYEQYF.

This chain links TRBV24-1 with TRBJ1-5; D unresolved. V was trimmed by 6 bases and J by 3 bases, leaving 11 bases between them. This CDR3 is 14 amino acids long. Germline CDR1 and CDR2: KGHDR and SFDVKD. CDR3 sequence: CATSPPGNNQPQHF. The CDR3 DNA is TGTGCCACCAGTCCCCCCGGGAACAATCAGCCCCAGCATTTT.

The chain recombines TRBV6-2 or TRBV6-3 with TRBJ1-3; no firm D call. Germline values: CDR1 MNHEY, CDR2 SVGEGT. Trimming removed 2 bases from V and 0 bases from J, with 17 bases in between. This CDR3 has 18 amino acids. CDR3 protein: CASSYRQKMPGSGNTIYF. In DNA form, the CDR3 reads TGTGCCAGCAGTTACCGCCAGAAGATGCCTGGCTCTGGAAACACCATATATTTT.

This clone was observed a single time. The gene calls are TRBV5-1 and TRBJ2-7, with TRBD2 matching over 7 bases. The CDR3 is made up of 13 amino acids. Germline CDR1 SGHRS, CDR2 YFSETQ. The junction had 7 bases not matched to a gene; V was cut back by 4 bases and J by 6 bases. The CDR3 DNA sequence: TGCGCCAGCAGCCCGGGACCGGGAGGCGAGCAGTACTTC. As protein: CASSPGPGGEQYF.

This chain joins TRBV5-1 and TRBJ1-2; the D gene is possibly TRBD1 (5 bases). The V and J ends lost 5 bases and 6 bases respectively, with 20 bases between them. This CDR3 region has 15 residues. From germline, CDR1 is SGHRS and CDR2 YFSETQ. The CDR3 loop is CASSSGRVGVDGYTF. In DNA, the CDR3 is TGCGCCAGCAGTTCCGGCAGGGTAGGAGTGGATGGCTACACCTTC.

Notes on this clone: The same CDR3 can be traced to other DNA sequences in this sample. V gene TRBV7-9 combines with J gene TRBJ2-2; 7 bases align to TRBD2. In germline, CDR1 is SEHNR, CDR2 FQNEAQ (reference sequence). The CDR3 is made up of 13 amino acids. J was trimmed by 5 bases and V by 5 bases; bases with no gene match: 2. This chain's CDR3 is CASSLSGTGELFF. In nucleotides, the CDR3 is TGTGCCAGCAGCCTTAGCGGGACCGGGGAGCTGTTTTTT.

This chain links TRBV3-1 (or the pseudogene TRBV3-2) with TRBJ2-7; D not certain. The germline V gene encodes CDR1 LGHDT and CDR2 YNNKEL (reference sequence). The CDR3 extends over 14 amino acids. The germline V and J ends were trimmed by 4 bases and 0 bases, with 10 bases remaining between them. For the CDR3, the DNA is TGTGCCAGCAGCCCAAACGGGTTCTCCTACGAGCAGTACTTC. This codes for CASSPNGFSYEQYF.